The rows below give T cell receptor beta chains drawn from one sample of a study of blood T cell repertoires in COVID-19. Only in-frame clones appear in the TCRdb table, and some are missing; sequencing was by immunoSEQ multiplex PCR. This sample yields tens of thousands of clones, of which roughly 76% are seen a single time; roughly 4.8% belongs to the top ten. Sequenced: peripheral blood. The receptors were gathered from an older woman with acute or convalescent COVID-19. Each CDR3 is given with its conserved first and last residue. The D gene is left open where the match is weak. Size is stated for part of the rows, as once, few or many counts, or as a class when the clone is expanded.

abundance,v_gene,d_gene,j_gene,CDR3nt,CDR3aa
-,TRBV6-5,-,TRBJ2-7,TGTGCCAGCAGGCTCCTGGACAGCAGCTCCTACGAGCAGTACTTC,CASRLLDSSSYEQYF
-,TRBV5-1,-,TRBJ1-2,TGCGCCAGCAGCTTGCCAGGGAACTATGGCTACACCTTC,CASSLPGNYGYTF
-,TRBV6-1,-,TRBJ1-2,TGTGCCAGCAGTGAAGGAGATCTAGGATATGGCTACACCTTC,CASSEGDLGYGYTF
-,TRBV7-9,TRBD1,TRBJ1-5,TGTGCCAGCAGCGAACCGGGACAGGGGAATCAGCCCCAGCATTTT,CASSEPGQGNQPQHF
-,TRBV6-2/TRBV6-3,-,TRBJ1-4,TGTGCCAGCAGTTACGGTACTCCAACTAATGAAAAACTGTTTTTT,CASSYGTPTNEKLFF
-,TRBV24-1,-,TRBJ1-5,TGTGCCACCAGTGGACAGTCCGAAGTCGGTCAGCCCCAGCATTTT,CATSGQSEVGQPQHF
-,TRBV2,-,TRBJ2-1,TGTGCCAGCAGTCGAACTACGGGGGACAATGAGCAGTTCTTC,CASSRTTGDNEQFF
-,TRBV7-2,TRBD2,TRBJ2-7,TGTGCCAGCAGCTCTGAGCGGGGGGGCACCTACGAGCAGTACTTC,CASSSERGGTYEQYF
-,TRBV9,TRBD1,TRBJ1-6,TGTGCCAGCAGCGGGGGACAGGGTTCACCCCTCCACTTT,CASSGGQGSPLHF
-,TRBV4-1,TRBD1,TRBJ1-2,TGCGCCAGCAGCCAAGATGGGGGACAGGGGGTTTCCTATGGCTACACCTTC,CASSQDGGQGVSYGYTF
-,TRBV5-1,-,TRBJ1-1,TGCGCCAGCAGCCCTCCAAACATTCAAAACACTGAAGCTTTCTTT,CASSPPNIQNTEAFF
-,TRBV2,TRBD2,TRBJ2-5,TGTGCCAGCAGTGAGGGACTAGCGGGGGGCCGGGAGACCCAGTACTTC,CASSEGLAGGRETQYF
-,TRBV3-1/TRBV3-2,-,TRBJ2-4,TGTGCCAGCAGCCAACGGGGTCAAAACATTCAGTACTTC,CASSQRGQNIQYF
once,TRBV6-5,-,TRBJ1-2,TGTGCCAGCAGTTATACCGGGTCCTACTATGGCTACACCTTC,CASSYTGSYYGYTF
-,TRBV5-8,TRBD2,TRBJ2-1,TGTGCCAGCAGCTTGGAGGAGGGACTAGCGGGAGGTTTTAGTGAGCAGTTCTTC,CASSLEEGLAGGFSEQFF
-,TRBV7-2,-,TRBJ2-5,TGTGCCAGCAGCTTAGGGGCGGGGTCGGCGGAGACCCAGTACTTC,CASSLGAGSAETQYF
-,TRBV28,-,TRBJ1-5,TGTGCCAGCCAACCCGGTGGGGGCCTTAGCAATCAGCCCCAGCATTTT,CASQPGGGLSNQPQHF
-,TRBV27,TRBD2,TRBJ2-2,TGTGCCAGCAGTTTATCGGGGGGGTTCAGGAACACCGGGGAGCTGTTTTTT,CASSLSGGFRNTGELFF
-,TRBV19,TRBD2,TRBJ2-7,TGTGCCAGTAGTATAGGCGGGAGTCTCTACGAGCAGTACTTC,CASSIGGSLYEQYF
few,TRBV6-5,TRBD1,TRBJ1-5,TGTGCCAGCAGTTACAAGACAGGGAATCAGCCCCAGCATTTT,CASSYKTGNQPQHF
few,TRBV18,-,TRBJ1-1,TGTGCCAGCTCACCAAATACAGGGAACACTGAAGCTTTCTTT,CASSPNTGNTEAFF
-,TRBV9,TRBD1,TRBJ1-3,TGTGCCAGCAGCCTACAGGGGACTGGAAACACCATATATTTT,CASSLQGTGNTIYF
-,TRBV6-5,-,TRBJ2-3,TGTGCCAGCAGGCTATCAGATACGCAGTATTTT,CASRLSDTQYF
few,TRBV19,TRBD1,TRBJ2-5,TGTGCCAGCCGGGACAGGGGGCGCGGGGAGACCCAGTACTTC,CASRDRGRGETQYF
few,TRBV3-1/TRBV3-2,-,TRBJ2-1,TGTGCCAGCAGCCAGCGGGAACTGTTCTTC,CASSQRELFF
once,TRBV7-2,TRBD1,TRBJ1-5,TGTGCCAGCAGCCACCCGACAGGGGGAAATCAGCCCCAGCATTTT,CASSHPTGGNQPQHF
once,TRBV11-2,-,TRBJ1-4,TGTGCCAGCAGCTCGGGACAAGTTAATGAAAAACTGTTTTTT,CASSSGQVNEKLFF
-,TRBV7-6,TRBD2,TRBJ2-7,TGTGCCAGCAGCTCTTCGGGACTAGCGAGCTACGAGCAGTACTTC,CASSSSGLASYEQYF
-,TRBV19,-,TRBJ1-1,TGTGCCAGTAGTAGAAACGGGGGGAGGTGGACTGAAGCTTTCTTT,CASSRNGGRWTEAFF
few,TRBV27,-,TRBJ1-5,TGTGCCAGCAGTACCGACTGGAGGCAGCCCCAGCATTTT,CASSTDWRQPQHF
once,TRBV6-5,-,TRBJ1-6,TGTGCCAGCAGTTTAGGGGGTAGTGGTTCACCCCTCCACTTT,CASSLGGSGSPLHF
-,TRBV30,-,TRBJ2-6,TGTGCCTGGAGTGTAAGTCTCAGCTCTGGGGCCAACGTCCTGACTTTC,CAWSVSLSSGANVLTF
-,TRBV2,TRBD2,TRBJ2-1,TGTGCCAGCAGTGCAAATCTAGCGGGAGGATTGAATGAGCAGTTCTTC,CASSANLAGGLNEQFF
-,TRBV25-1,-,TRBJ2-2,TGTGCCAGCAAACGGGGCGGGGAGCTGTTTTTT,CASKRGGELFF
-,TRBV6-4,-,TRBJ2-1,TGTGCCAGCAGTGACTCGAACCGCGGGGCCGACTACAATGAGCAGTTCTTC,CASSDSNRGADYNEQFF
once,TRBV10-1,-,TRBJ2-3,TGCGCCCTCCCCTCGCGGCGGGATAGGGCAGATACGCAGTATTTT,CALPSRRDRADTQYF
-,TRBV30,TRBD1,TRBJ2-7,TGTGCCTCCCGACAGGGGGCGTCCTACGAGCAGTACTTC,CASRQGASYEQYF
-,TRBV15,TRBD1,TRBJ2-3,TGTGCCTCGAATTCCGGGACAGGGTCAGATACGCAGTATTTT,CASNSGTGSDTQYF
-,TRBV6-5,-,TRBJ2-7,TGTGCCAGCAGTTACGGGGGGTTCGAGCAGTACTTC,CASSYGGFEQYF
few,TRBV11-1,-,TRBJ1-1,TGTGCCAGCAGCTCCGGGACATCGAACACTGAAGCTTTCTTT,CASSSGTSNTEAFF
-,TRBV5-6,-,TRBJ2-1,TGTGCCAGCAGCAGTACTACCGACAATGAGCAGTTCTTC,CASSSTTDNEQFF
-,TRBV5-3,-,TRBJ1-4,TGTGCCAGAAGCTCGCACCATCCAGGGTGCTATGAAAAACTGTTTTTT,CARSSHHPGCYEKLFF
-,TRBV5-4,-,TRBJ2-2,TGTGCCAGCAGCTTGGTGAACTCGAACACCGGGGAGCTGTTTTTT,CASSLVNSNTGELFF
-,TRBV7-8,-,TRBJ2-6,TGTGCCCTCACAAACTACTCTGGGGCCAACGTCCTGACTTTC,CALTNYSGANVLTF